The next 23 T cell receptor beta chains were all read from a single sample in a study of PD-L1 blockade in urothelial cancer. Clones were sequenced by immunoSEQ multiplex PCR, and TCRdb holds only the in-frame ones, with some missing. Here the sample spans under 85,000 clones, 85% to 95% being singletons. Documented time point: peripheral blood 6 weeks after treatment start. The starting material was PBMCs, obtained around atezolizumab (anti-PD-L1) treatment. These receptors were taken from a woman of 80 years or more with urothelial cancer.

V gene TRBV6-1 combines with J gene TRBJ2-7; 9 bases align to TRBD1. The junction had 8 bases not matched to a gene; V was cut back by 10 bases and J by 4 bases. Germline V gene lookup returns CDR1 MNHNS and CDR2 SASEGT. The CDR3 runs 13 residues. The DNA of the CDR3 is TGTGCCACCACCCTCGGGACAGGGTACGAGCAGTACTTC. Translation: CATTLGTGYEQYF.

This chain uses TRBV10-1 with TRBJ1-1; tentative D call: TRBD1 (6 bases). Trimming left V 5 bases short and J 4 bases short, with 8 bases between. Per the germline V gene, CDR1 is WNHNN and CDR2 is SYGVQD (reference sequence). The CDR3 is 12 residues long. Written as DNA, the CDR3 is TGCGCCAGCAGTACAGGGTTCACTGAAGCTTTCTTT. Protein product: CASSTGFTEAFF.

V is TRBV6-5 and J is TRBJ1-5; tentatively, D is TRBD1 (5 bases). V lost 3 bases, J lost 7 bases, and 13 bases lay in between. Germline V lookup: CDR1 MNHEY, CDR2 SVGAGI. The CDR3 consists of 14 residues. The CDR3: CASSYGSGRQPQHF. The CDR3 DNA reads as TGTGCCAGCAGTTATGGTTCAGGGAGGCAGCCCCAGCATTTT.

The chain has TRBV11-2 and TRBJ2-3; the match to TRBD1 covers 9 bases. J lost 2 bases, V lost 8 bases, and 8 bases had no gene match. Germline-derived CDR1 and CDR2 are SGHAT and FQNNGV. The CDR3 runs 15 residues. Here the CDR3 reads CASVWGQGYTDTQYF. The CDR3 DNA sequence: TGTGCCAGCGTCTGGGGACAGGGTTACACAGATACGCAGTATTTT.

Written as DNA, the CDR3 is TGCAGCGCTAGGACAGGACCCTACGAGCAGTACTTC. It yields the protein CSARTGPYEQYF. The chain uses TRBV29-1 and TRBJ2-7; TRBD1 aligns across 7 bases. CDR1 is SQVTM, CDR2 ANQGSEA, per germline. V gave up 7 bases and J gave up 2 bases; unmatched junction bases: 5. This CDR3 is 12 amino acids long.

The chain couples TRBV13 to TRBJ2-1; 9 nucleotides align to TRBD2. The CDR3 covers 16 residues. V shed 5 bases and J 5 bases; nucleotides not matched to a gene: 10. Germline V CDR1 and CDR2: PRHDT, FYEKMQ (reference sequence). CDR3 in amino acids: CASSRVGGRANNEQFF. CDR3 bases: TGTGCCAGCAGCCGAGTGGGCGGGAGGGCCAACAATGAGCAGTTCTTC.

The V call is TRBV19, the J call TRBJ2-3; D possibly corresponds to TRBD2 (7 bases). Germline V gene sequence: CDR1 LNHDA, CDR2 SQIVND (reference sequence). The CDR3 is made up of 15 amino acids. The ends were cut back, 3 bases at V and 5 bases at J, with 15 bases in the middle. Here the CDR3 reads CASSMGGARRDTQYF. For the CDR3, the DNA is TGTGCCAGTAGTATGGGGGGGGCGCGGCGAGATACGCAGTATTTT. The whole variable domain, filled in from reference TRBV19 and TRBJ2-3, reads DGGITQSPKYLFRKEGQNVTLSCEQNLNHDAMYWYRQDPGQGLRLIYYSQIVNDFQKGDIAEGYSVSREKKESFPLTVTSAQKNPTAFYLCASSMGGARRDTQYFGPGTRLTVL.

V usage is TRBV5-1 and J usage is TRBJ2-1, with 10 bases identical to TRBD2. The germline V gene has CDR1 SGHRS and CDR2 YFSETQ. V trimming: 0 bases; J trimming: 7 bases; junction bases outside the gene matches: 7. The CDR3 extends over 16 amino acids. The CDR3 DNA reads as TGCGCCAGCAGCTTGGCCGTAGCGGGAGGAATAAATGAGCAGTTCTTC. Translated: CASSLAVAGGINEQFF.

CDR3 region: CASSQFSGSSVWDEQFF. In DNA, the CDR3 is TGCGCCAGCAGCCAATTTAGCGGGAGCTCCGTCTGGGATGAGCAGTTCTTC. The V and J genes are TRBV4-1 and TRBJ2-1; 9 bases are a match to TRBD2. Losses at the gene ends were 2 bases for V and 8 bases for J; bases not matched to a gene: 13. This CDR3 is built from 17 residues. Germline CDR1 reads MGHRA; CDR2 reads YSYEKL.

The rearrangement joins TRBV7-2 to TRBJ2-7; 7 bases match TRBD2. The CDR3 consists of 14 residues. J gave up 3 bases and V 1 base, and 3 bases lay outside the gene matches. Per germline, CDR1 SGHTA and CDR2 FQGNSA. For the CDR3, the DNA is TGTGCCAGCAGCTTAGGGAGCGGGAACTACGAGCAGTACTTC. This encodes CASSLGSGNYEQYF.

Here the CDR3 DNA reads TGTGCCAGCAGTAAGGGACTAGCGACCTACAATGAGCAGTTCTTC. Translating it yields CASSKGLATYNEQFF. The chain is built from TRBV11-2 and TRBJ2-1; 10 bases agree with TRBD2. The CDR3 consists of 15 residues. Trimming at V came to 6 bases and at J to 2 bases, leaving 4 bases not matched to a gene. The germline CDR1 and CDR2 sequences are SGHAT and FQNNGV.

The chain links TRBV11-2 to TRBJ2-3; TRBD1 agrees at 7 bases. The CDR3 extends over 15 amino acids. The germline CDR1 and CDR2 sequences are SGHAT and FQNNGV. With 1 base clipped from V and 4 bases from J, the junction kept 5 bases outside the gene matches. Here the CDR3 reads CASSLGDRGSDTQYF. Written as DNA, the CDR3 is TGTGCCAGCAGCTTAGGGGACAGAGGTTCAGATACGCAGTATTTT. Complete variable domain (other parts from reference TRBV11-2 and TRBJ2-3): EAGVAQSPRYKIIEKRQSVAFWCNPISGHATLYWYQQILGQGPKLLIQFQNNGVVDDSQLPKDRFSAERLKGVDSTLKIQPAKLEDSAVYLCASSLGDRGSDTQYFGPGTRLTVL.

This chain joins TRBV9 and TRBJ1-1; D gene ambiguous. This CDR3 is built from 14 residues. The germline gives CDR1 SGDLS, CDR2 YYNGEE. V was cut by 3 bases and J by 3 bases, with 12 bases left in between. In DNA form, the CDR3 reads TGTGCCAGCAGCGCCGGAGGGAGGGACACTGAAGCTTTCTTT. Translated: CASSAGGRDTEAFF. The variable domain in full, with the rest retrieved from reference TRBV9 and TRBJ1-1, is DSGVTQTPKHLITATGQRVTLRCSPRSGDLSVYWYQQSLDQGLQFLIQYYNGEERAKGNILERFSAQQFPDLHSELNLSSLELGDSALYFCASSAGGRDTEAFFGQGTRLTVV.

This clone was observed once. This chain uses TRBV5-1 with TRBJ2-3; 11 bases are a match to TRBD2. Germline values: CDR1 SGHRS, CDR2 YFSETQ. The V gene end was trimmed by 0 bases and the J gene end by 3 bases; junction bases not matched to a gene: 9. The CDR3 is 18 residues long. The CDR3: CASSLGLASGRHTDTQYF. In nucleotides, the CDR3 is TGCGCCAGCAGCTTGGGTCTCGCTAGCGGGAGGCATACAGATACGCAGTATTTT.

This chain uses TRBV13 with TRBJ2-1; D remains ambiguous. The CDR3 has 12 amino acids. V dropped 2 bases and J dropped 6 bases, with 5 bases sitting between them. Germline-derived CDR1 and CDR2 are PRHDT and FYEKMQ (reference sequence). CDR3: CASSLFSNEQFF. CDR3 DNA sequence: TGTGCCAGCAGCTTATTCAGCAATGAGCAGTTCTTC.

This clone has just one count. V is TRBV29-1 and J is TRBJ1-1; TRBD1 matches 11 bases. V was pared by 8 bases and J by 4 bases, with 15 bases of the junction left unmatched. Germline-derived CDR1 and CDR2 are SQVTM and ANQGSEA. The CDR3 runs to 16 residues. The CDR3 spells CSPTMDRGRGVTEAFF. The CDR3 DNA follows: TGCAGCCCTACCATGGACAGGGGGCGAGGGGTCACTGAAGCTTTCTTT.

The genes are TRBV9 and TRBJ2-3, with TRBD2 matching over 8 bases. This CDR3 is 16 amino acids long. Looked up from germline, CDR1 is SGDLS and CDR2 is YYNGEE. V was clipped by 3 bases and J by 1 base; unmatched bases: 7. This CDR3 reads CASSALGGVGTDTQYF. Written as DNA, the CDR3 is TGTGCCAGCAGCGCACTCGGGGGGGTAGGCACAGATACGCAGTATTTT.

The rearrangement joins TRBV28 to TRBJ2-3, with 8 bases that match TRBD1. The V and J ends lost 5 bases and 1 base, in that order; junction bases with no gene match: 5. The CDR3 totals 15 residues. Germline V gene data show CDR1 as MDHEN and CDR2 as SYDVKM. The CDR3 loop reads CASSPTRGRTDTQYF. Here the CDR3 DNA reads TGTGCCAGCAGTCCGACCAGGGGGCGCACAGATACGCAGTATTTT.

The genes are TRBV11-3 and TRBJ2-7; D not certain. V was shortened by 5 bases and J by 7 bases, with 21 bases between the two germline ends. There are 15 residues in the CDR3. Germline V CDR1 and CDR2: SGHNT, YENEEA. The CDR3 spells CASSPNRGEGQEQYF. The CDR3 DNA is TGTGCCAGCAGCCCCAATCGCGGAGAAGGTCAAGAGCAGTACTTC.

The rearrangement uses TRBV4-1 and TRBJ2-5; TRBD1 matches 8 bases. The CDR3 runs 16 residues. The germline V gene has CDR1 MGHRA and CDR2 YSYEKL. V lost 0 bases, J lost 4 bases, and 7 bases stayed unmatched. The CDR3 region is CASSQDGTGLGETQYF. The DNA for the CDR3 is TGCGCCAGCAGCCAAGACGGGACAGGATTGGGAGAGACCCAGTACTTC.

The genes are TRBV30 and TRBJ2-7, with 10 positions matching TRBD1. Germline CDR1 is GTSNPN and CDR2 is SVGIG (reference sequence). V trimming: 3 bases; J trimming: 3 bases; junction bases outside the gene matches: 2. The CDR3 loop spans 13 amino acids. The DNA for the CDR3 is TGTGCCTGGAGCCGGGACAGGGGCTACGAGCAGTACTTC. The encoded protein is CAWSRDRGYEQYF.

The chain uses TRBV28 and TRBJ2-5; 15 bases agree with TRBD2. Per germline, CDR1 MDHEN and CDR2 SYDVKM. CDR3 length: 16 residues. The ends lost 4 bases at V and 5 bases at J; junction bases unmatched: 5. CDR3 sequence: CASSSGLAGGSETQYF. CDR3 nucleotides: TGTGCCAGCAGTTCGGGACTAGCGGGAGGCTCGGAGACCCAGTACTTC.

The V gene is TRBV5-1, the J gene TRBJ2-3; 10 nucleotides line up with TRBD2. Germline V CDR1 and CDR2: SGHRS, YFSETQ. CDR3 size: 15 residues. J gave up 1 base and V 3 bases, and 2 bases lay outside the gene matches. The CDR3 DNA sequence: TGCGCCAGCAGCTCAGGACTAGCGGGCACAGATACGCAGTATTTT. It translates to CASSSGLAGTDTQYF.